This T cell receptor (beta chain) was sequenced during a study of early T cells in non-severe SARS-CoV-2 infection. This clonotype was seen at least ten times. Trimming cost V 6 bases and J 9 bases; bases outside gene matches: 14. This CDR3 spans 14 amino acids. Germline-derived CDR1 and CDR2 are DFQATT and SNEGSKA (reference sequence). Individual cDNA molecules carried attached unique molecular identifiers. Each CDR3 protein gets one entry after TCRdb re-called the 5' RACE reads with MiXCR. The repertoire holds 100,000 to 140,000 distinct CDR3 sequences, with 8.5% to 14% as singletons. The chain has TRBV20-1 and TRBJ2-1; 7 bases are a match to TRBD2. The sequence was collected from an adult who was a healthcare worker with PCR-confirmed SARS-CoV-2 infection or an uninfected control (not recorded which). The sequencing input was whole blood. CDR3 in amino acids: CSAREGSVDGEQFF. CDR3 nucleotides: TGCAGTGCAAGGGAGGGTAGCGTAGACGGTGAGCAGTTCTTC.